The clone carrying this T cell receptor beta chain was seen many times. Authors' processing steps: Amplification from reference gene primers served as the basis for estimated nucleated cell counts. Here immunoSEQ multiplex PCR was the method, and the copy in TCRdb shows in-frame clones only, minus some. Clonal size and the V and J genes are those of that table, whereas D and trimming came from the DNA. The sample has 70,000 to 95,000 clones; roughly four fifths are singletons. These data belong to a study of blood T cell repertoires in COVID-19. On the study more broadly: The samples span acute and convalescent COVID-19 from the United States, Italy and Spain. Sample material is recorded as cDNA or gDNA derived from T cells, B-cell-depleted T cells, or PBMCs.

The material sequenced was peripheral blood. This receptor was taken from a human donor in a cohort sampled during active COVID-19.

DNA of the CDR3: TGTGCCAGCCCCTTATATCAGCCCCAGCATTTT. It encodes CASPLYQPQHF. The chain employs TRBV11-1 and TRBJ1-5; D uncertain. The germline V and J ends were trimmed by 8 bases and 5 bases, with 7 bases remaining between them. The CDR3 has 11 residues. The germline V gene encodes CDR1 SGHAT and CDR2 FQDESV (reference sequence).